This TCR beta chain emerged from a study of T cells in Graves' hyperthyroidism and ophthalmopathy. RNA transcripts provided the source from which TCR beta CDR3 regions were amplified. First-round RT-PCR with HTBI primers amplified the TCR CDR3 region. TCRdb independently ran MiXCR on the multiplex PCR reads; one entry per CDR3 protein. The table shows some 360,000 distinct CDR3 sequences, with around a sixth occurring only once. The CDR3 is made up of 15 amino acids. Germline values: CDR1 DFQATT, CDR2 SNEGSKA (reference sequence). Trimming shortened V by 3 bases and J by 3 bases, and 17 bases separated the two germline ends. Whole-study results and caveats: The majority of expanded thyroid clonotypes above 0.001 also appeared in blood.

Notes on this clonotype: Its specificity is unknown.

Ophthalmopathy cases scored 3 or more on the Clinical Activity Score and 4 or more on NOSPECS grade, with duration below 3 months. The study left out patients who had uncontrolled infection, other autoimmune disease, pregnancy or lactation. Orbital computed tomography and thyroid ultrasound, together with serum TRAb and thyroxine and clinical symptoms, were used for diagnoses. Sequencing was done on a sample of blood. This receptor was identified in a woman aged 35 to 49 with Graves' ophthalmopathy. The rearrangement uses TRBV20-1 and TRBJ1-1; possible D gene TRBD1, 6 bases. The CDR3 loop is CSASRRGGRDTEAFF. Here the CDR3 DNA reads TGCAGTGCTAGCAGGCGCGGGGGGCGCGACACTGAAGCTTTCTTT.